The 22 T cell receptor beta chains presented below share a single source sample, sequenced in a study of identical twins' blood T cells. TCRdb recomputed calls from the 5' RACE reads with MiXCR, one row per CDR3 protein. The data contain fewer than 450,000 distinct CDR3 sequences, under 30% of them singletons. Sequencing input: PBMCs. Receptor source: a woman aged 18-49 years in good health.

V and J are TRBV5-1 and TRBJ1-2; 10 nucleotides line up with TRBD1. Trimming cost V 6 bases and J 6 bases; bases outside gene matches: 11. The CDR3 is 15 amino acids. Germline-derived CDR1 and CDR2 are SGHRS and YFSETQ. Here the CDR3 reads CASTFRDRGANGYTF. The CDR3 coding sequence is TGCGCCAGCACCTTCCGGGACAGGGGAGCAAATGGCTACACCTTC. Based on the CDR3 plus reference TRBV5-1 and TRBJ1-2, the full variable domain is KAGVTQTPRYLIKTRGQQVTLSCSPISGHRSVSWYQQTPGQGLQFLFEYFSETQRNKGNFPGRFSGRQFSNSRSEMNVSTLELGDSALYLCASTFRDRGANGYTFGSGTRLTVV.

The genes are TRBV7-9 and TRBJ2-3; D is uncertain. Trimming took 6 bases from V and 6 from J, leaving 19 bases between them. The CDR3 runs 15 residues. In germline, CDR1 is SEHNR, CDR2 FQNEAQ (reference sequence). DNA of the CDR3: TGTGCCAGCAGACCCCGTGGTGGATCTTCTGATACGCAGTATTTT. Translated, it gives CASRPRGGSSDTQYF.

This clonotype was counted a single time. The chain uses TRBV5-6 and TRBJ1-4; D possibly corresponds to TRBD1 (5 bases). Trimming stripped 0 bases from V and 6 bases from J, with 12 bases between. CDR3 length equals 15 residues. CDR1 and CDR2 from the germline V gene are SGHDT and YYEEEE. The CDR3 is CASSLVGRAYEKLFF. CDR3 bases: TGTGCCAGCAGCTTGGTGGGACGGGCGTATGAAAAACTGTTTTTT.

The V call is TRBV7-9, the J call TRBJ1-2, with D possibly TRBD1 on 6 matching bases. Germline V gene lookup returns CDR1 SEHNR and CDR2 FQNEAQ (reference sequence). Trimming cost V 1 base and J 4 bases, with 13 bases left between them. The CDR3 has 15 residues. The CDR3 loop is CASSLETGIGYGYTF. The CDR3 DNA is TGTGCCAGCAGCTTAGAAACAGGGATCGGCTATGGCTACACCTTC. The full variable domain, with the rest looked up from reference TRBV7-9 and TRBJ1-2, is DTGVSQNPRHKITKRGQNVTFRCDPISEHNRLYWYRQTLGQGPEFLTYFQNEAQLEKSRLLSDRFSAERPKGSFSTLEIQRTEQGDSAMYLCASSLETGIGYGYTFGSGTRLTVV.

The rearrangement joins TRBV29-1 to TRBJ1-2; D is uncertain. Germline CDR1 and CDR2: SQVTM and ANQGSEA. This CDR3 has 12 residues. The germline V and J ends were trimmed by 8 bases and 10 bases, with 20 bases remaining between them. For the CDR3, the DNA is TGCAGCACCACATGGTCGGAGGCACTCTACACCTTC. Protein product: CSTTWSEALYTF.

The rearrangement links TRBV6-5 to TRBJ2-3; TRBD2 matches 13 bases. V lost 5 bases to trimming and J lost 6 bases; unmatched junction nucleotides: 8. The CDR3 has 16 amino acids. Germline CDR1 MNHEY, CDR2 SVGAGI. CDR3 DNA: TGTGCCAGCAGTACCCGGACTAGCGGGAGTGTGGATACGCAGTATTTT. The encoded protein is CASSTRTSGSVDTQYF.

Concerning this clonotype itself: Compared with germline, one end of the junction differs, possibly owing to a read error. The chain recombines TRBV5-8 with TRBJ2-3; 7 bases agree with TRBD2. CDR1 and CDR2 from the germline V gene are SGHTS and YDEGEE. This CDR3 contains 15 residues. In DNA form, the CDR3 reads TGTGACAGCAGCTTCTGGGGCGGGAGTGTAAATACGCAGTATTTT. It specifies CDSSFWGGSVNTQYF.

This clonotype was seen more than once but under ten times. The CDR3 here is CSVSTDTQYF. In DNA, the CDR3 is TGCAGCGTTTCAACAGATACGCAGTATTTT. V and J are TRBV29-1 and TRBJ2-3; no clear D. V gave up 5 bases and J gave up 3 bases, with 3 bases separating them. The length of the CDR3 is 10 residues. CDR1 and CDR2 (germline): SQVTM, ANQGSEA.

V usage is TRBV12-3 or TRBV12-4 and J usage is TRBJ2-1, with 10 bases that match TRBD2. V was clipped by 5 bases and J by 7 bases; unmatched bases: 8. CDR3 length: 15 residues. Here the CDR3 reads CASSPAGGPLNEQFF. CDR3 DNA sequence: TGTGCCAGCAGTCCAGCGGGGGGGCCTCTGAATGAGCAGTTCTTC.

The V and J genes are TRBV29-1 and TRBJ1-1; 7 bases line up with TRBD1. The CDR3 totals 15 residues. After removal of 4 bases from V and 0 bases from J, the junction contained 8 bases not matched to a gene. Germline lookup yields CDR1 SQVTM and CDR2 ANQGSEA. CDR3: CSVARQGGMNTEAFF. The CDR3 coding sequence is TGCAGCGTTGCCCGGCAGGGGGGTATGAACACTGAAGCTTTCTTT. The full variable domain, rest sourced from reference TRBV29-1 and TRBJ1-1, is SAVISQKPSRDICQRGTSLTIQCQVDSQVTMMFWYRQQPGQSLTLIATANQGSEATYESGFVIDKFPISRPNLTFSTLTVSNMSPEDSSIYLCSVARQGGMNTEAFFGQGTRLTVV.

In the case of this clonotype: One end of the junction fails to match germline, which may point to a read error. The genes are TRBV7-9 and TRBJ1-4, with D possibly being TRBD1 (5 bases). The CDR3 totals 12 residues. Germline V lookup: CDR1 SEHNR, CDR2 FQNEAQ (reference sequence). The CDR3 region has the DNA TGTACCAGCAGCCTCGGGGGGGAAAAACTGTTTTTT. Protein sequence: CTSSLGGEKLFF.

The J gene is TRBJ2-7, the V gene TRBV5-1; 8 bases align to TRBD1. CDR1 SGHRS and CDR2 YFSETQ come from the germline V gene. V shed 4 bases, J shed 5 bases, and the junction held 5 bases outside the gene matches. CDR3 size: 13 residues. The CDR3 DNA is TGCGCCAGCAGCACGGTCAGGGGGCACGAGCAGTACTTC. This sequence encodes CASSTVRGHEQYF.

The CDR3 bases are TGTGCCATCAGTCAACAAACTGGGGGTTCCAAAAACATTCAGTACTTC. This translates into CAISQQTGGSKNIQYF. The chain combines TRBV10-3 with TRBJ2-4, with D tentatively TRBD1 or TRBD2 (5 bases each). The V end lost 5 bases, the J end lost 2 bases, and 16 bases lay between the germline ends. Germline lookup yields CDR1 ENHRY and CDR2 SYGVKD. The CDR3 consists of 16 residues.

With respect to this clonotype: This could be a read error, since a much larger clone is one nucleotide away. V is TRBV4-3 and J is TRBJ1-3, with no clear D. V lost 4 bases to trimming and J lost 0 bases, with 16 bases between them. CDR1 LGHNA and CDR2 YSLEER come from the germline V gene. There are 17 residues in the CDR3. The CDR3 loop is CASSREAMQSSGNTIYF. The DNA for the CDR3 is TGCGCCAGCAGCCGAGAGGCAATGCAATCCTCTGGAAACACCATATATTTT.

As concerns this clonotype: Being one base from a much bigger clone, this may be a read error. The V and J genes are TRBV2 and TRBJ1-1, with TRBD1 matching over 8 bases. Losses at the gene ends were 6 bases for V and 4 bases for J; bases not matched to a gene: 4. This CDR3 spans 13 amino acids. CDR1 is SNHLY and CDR2 is FYNNEI in the germline V gene. The chain's CDR3 is CASRGQGSTEAFF. The CDR3, as DNA: TGTGCCAGCAGAGGACAGGGCAGCACTGAAGCTTTCTTT. The full variable domain, rest sourced from reference TRBV2 and TRBJ1-1, is EPEVTQTPSHQVTQMGQEVILRCVPISNHLYFYWYRQILGQKVEFLVSFYNNEISEKSEIFDDQFSVERPDGSNFTLKIRSTKLEDSAMYFCASRGQGSTEAFFGQGTRLTVV.

This clonotype was seen a handful of times. This chain links TRBV6-2 or TRBV6-3 with TRBJ2-7; 9 nucleotides match TRBD1. The CDR3 has 14 amino acids. Germline loops: CDR1 MNHEY, CDR2 SVGEGT. J was trimmed by 6 bases and V by 8 bases; bases with no gene match: 11. The CDR3 region is CASGFPGQGPEQYF. CDR3 bases: TGTGCCAGCGGTTTCCCGGGACAGGGTCCCGAGCAGTACTTC.

The rearrangement joins TRBV19 to TRBJ2-7; perhaps TRBD1 as D (5 bases). Deletions cut 2 bases from V and 3 bases from J, with 8 bases between. Germline CDR1 and CDR2: LNHDA and SQIVND (reference sequence). The CDR3 has 13 residues. The CDR3 sequence is CASSIRQNYEQYF. DNA of the CDR3: TGTGCCAGTAGTATAAGACAGAACTACGAGCAGTACTTC.

V usage is TRBV20-1 and J usage is TRBJ2-4; 10 bases align to TRBD2. Germline CDR1 DFQATT, CDR2 SNEGSKA (reference sequence). Trimming cost V 3 bases and J 0 bases; bases outside gene matches: 11. This CDR3 is built from 18 residues. The CDR3 DNA sequence: TGCAGTGCTAGCCCAGCGGGAGGGCGGGGTATAGCCAAAAACATTCAGTACTTC. Protein: CSASPAGGRGIAKNIQYF.

V and J are TRBV2 and TRBJ2-2; either TRBD1 or TRBD2 may fit D (5 bases each). CDR1 and CDR2 (germline): SNHLY, FYNNEI. V was pared by 6 bases and J by 4 bases, with 9 bases between. The CDR3 is made up of 13 amino acids. CDR3 in DNA: TGTGCCAGCAGGGGACGATCCACCGGGGAGCTGTTTTTT. Its protein is CASRGRSTGELFF.

The chain employs TRBV4-1 and TRBJ2-7; D might be TRBD2 (5 bases). Germline lookup yields CDR1 MGHRA and CDR2 YSYEKL. There are 13 residues in the CDR3. Trimming took 4 bases from V and 4 from J, leaving 11 bases between them. The CDR3 nucleotides read TGCGCCAGCAGCCGCCTGGGGAGTTACGAGCAGTACTTC. Amino acid sequence: CASSRLGSYEQYF.

This clonotype came up a few times. This sequence joins TRBV29-1 and TRBJ1-3; D is unclear. Trimming pared 6 bases from V and 0 bases from J, leaving 12 bases between. This CDR3 region has 14 residues. Germline V CDR1 and CDR2: SQVTM, ANQGSEA. CDR3 sequence: CSVRSPSSGNTIYF. In nucleotides, the CDR3 is TGCAGCGTACGATCCCCCTCCTCTGGAAACACCATATATTTT.

Remarks on this clonotype: Germline and junction disagree at one end, which may indicate a read error. The J gene is TRBJ2-3, the V gene TRBV9; 8 bases are shared with TRBD1. Germline V gives CDR1 SGDLS, CDR2 YYNGEE. The CDR3 runs 17 residues. The CDR3 sequence is CAGSSWTGTTSTDTQYF. The DNA for the CDR3 is TGTGCCGGCAGCTCTTGGACAGGGACCACTAGCACAGATACGCAGTATTTT.